This T cell receptor beta chain was found in a study of early T cells in non-severe SARS-CoV-2 infection. On the study more broadly: Alpha and beta chains were unpaired, from unsorted whole-blood bulk RNA. Whole-study results and caveats: Anti-spike CD8 responses were favored by VDJdb matching, which missed private and CD4 specificities.

Only a few counts were recorded for this clonotype. Its specificity is not known. Individual cDNA molecules received unique molecular identifiers. TCRdb redid the calling of the 5' RACE reads with MiXCR, one entry per CDR3 protein. Of 60,000 to 80,000 distinct CDR3 sequences detected, 12% appear once; the ten largest clones hold roughly 3.8%. From germline, CDR1 is SQVTM and CDR2 ANQGSEA. V was shortened by 7 bases and J by 2 bases, with 8 bases between the two germline ends. CDR3 length: 12 amino acids. The sample consisted of whole blood. The chain is built from TRBV29-1 and TRBJ2-2; D is uncertain. The TCR comes from an adult who was a healthcare worker with PCR-confirmed SARS-CoV-2 infection or an uninfected control (not recorded which). CDR3 region: CSASPNTGELFF. The DNA of the CDR3 is TGCAGCGCTTCACCTAACACCGGGGAGCTGTTTTTT.